A selection of T cell receptor beta chains follows, all from one sample in a study of T cells in localized non-small cell lung cancer. TCRdb's copy holds only in-frame clones and misses some; the assay was immunoSEQ multiplex PCR. The sample lists some 33,000 clones, roughly nine tenths occurring once. The sequencing used PBMCs, collected before any cancer treatment. These receptors were taken from a man aged 40 to 70 with stage II lung adenocarcinoma. CDR3s include the opening cysteine and the closing phenylalanine or tryptophan. D genes are given only for firm matches. A row's size may be missing; if present it is once, few, many or a size class.

TRBJ2-7 | TRBV9 | - | - | TGTGCCAGCAACGTAAGGCCCTACGAGCAGTACTTC | CASNVRPYEQYF
TRBJ2-2 | TRBV5-1 | TRBD2 | - | TGCGCCAGCAGCTTCGGACTAGCGGACACCGGGGAGCTGTTTTTT | CASSFGLADTGELFF
TRBJ1-3 | TRBV6-1 | - | once | TGTGCCAGCTCGGATACTTCTGGAAACACCATATATTTT | CASSDTSGNTIYF
TRBJ1-3 | TRBV5-4 | - | - | TGTGCCAGCAGTTTCGGAGGACGTCTCTCTGGAAACACCATATATTTT | CASSFGGRLSGNTIYF
TRBJ1-2 | TRBV18 | - | - | TGTGCCAGCTCACAAACAGGTACCCATGGCTACACCTTC | CASSQTGTHGYTF
TRBJ2-2 | TRBV4-2 | TRBD1 | - | TGTGCCTCTTGTCCCGGGACAGGGATCGCTGACACCGGGGAGCTGTTTTTT | CASCPGTGIADTGELFF
TRBJ1-2 | TRBV28 | - | - | TGTGCCAGCAGTTTAGATGGCTACACCTTC | CASSLDGYTF
TRBJ1-2 | TRBV6-6 | TRBD1 | - | TGTGCCAGCAGTCCAGGGGGTGGATATTATGGCTACACCTTC | CASSPGGGYYGYTF
TRBJ1-6 | TRBV11-2 | - | - | TGTGCCAGCAGCTTGAGCGGGCAGGCGAATTCACCCCTCCACTTT | CASSLSGQANSPLHF
TRBJ1-1 | TRBV19 | TRBD1 | - | TGTGCCAGTAGTATCAGGGGGCTGAACACTGAAGCTTTCTTT | CASSIRGLNTEAFF
TRBJ2-7 | TRBV11-3 | TRBD1 | - | TGTGCCAGCAGCTTAGTACAGGGGGCCTACGAGCAGTACTTC | CASSLVQGAYEQYF
TRBJ1-5 | TRBV19 | TRBD1 | - | TGTGCCAGTAGTGGGAGGACAGGGGTTAACTTCAATCAGCCCCAGCATTTT | CASSGRTGVNFNQPQHF
TRBJ2-1 | TRBV2 | TRBD1 | few | TGTGCCAGCAGCGCTTGGACAGGGAATAAGTTCTTC | CASSAWTGNKFF
TRBJ2-7 | TRBV28 | - | - | TGTGCCAGCAGTTTCCAGGGGTCGGACTACGAGCAGTACTTC | CASSFQGSDYEQYF
TRBJ1-1 | TRBV23-1 | - | - | TGCGCCAGCGGACCAACAGGGCTGAACACTGAAGCTTTCTTT | CASGPTGLNTEAFF
TRBJ2-5 | TRBV2 | - | - | TGTGCCAGCAGTGGTCCCATTTACTTC | CASSGPIYF
TRBJ2-7 | TRBV6-6 | TRBD1 | - | TGTGCCAGCAGTTCGCGGACAGGGGGTTACGAGCAGTACTTC | CASSSRTGGYEQYF
TRBJ2-1 | TRBV4-3 | - | - | TGCGCCAGCAGCCAAGAGGGACAAAATGAGCAGTTCTTC | CASSQEGQNEQFF
TRBJ2-1 | TRBV5-4 | TRBD2 | - | TGTGCCAGCAGCCCTGGACTAGCGGTGAACAATGAGCAGTTCTTC | CASSPGLAVNNEQFF
TRBJ2-1 | TRBV14 | TRBD2 | - | TGTGCCAGCAGCCCCCCGTCCCTGGCAGGACTAGATGAGCAGTTCTTC | CASSPPSLAGLDEQFF
TRBJ1-1 | TRBV4-3 | - | once | TGCGCCAGCAGCCAAGGTGAGGGGGCTGAAGCTTTCTTT | CASSQGEGAEAFF
TRBJ2-1 | TRBV5-4 | - | - | TGTGCCAGCAGCTTCCACATGGGGATCGGGCTACCGAATGAGCAGTTCTTC | CASSFHMGIGLPNEQFF
TRBJ1-3 | TRBV21-1 | - | - | TGTGCCAGCAGACCGAAAGGAAACACCATATATTTT | CASRPKGNTIYF
TRBJ2-2 | TRBV5-4 | - | once | TGTGCCAGCAGCTCCAAGACCACCGGGGAGCTGTTTTTT | CASSSKTTGELFF
TRBJ2-1 | TRBV2 | TRBD1 | - | TGTGCCAGCAAGGGGGCCGCGGGTTTTAGGAATGAGCAGTTCTTC | CASKGAAGFRNEQFF
TRBJ2-2 | TRBV6-5 | - | once | TGTGCCAGCAGTTACTCGAGATCCCAGCTGTTTTTT | CASSYSRSQLFF
TRBJ2-7 | TRBV28 | - | - | TGTGCCAGCAGTTTAGGGGCGAGCTCCTACGAGCAGTACTTC | CASSLGASSYEQYF
TRBJ2-3 | TRBV7-6 | - | once | TGTGCCAGCAGCTTCTCTAGCGACCCCACAGATACGCAGTATTTT | CASSFSSDPTDTQYF
TRBJ2-5 | TRBV28 | TRBD2 | - | TGTGCCAGCAGCACCCAGGGCGGGAGTGGGGAGACCCAGTACTTC | CASSTQGGSGETQYF
TRBJ1-2 | TRBV15 | TRBD1 | - | TGTGCCACCAGCGGACAAAGACAGGGGCGAGATGGCTACACCTTC | CATSGQRQGRDGYTF
TRBJ2-7 | TRBV27 | - | once | TGTGCCAGCAGTTTATCGAGCCGCAGCCTCTCCTACGAGCAGTACTTC | CASSLSSRSLSYEQYF
TRBJ1-2 | TRBV7-8 | TRBD1 | - | TGTGCCAGCAGCTTACTCGGGACAGCCGCTAACTATGGCTACACCTTC | CASSLLGTAANYGYTF
TRBJ1-1 | TRBV19 | - | once | TGTGCCAGTAGCGGACACGGCACTGAAGCTTTCTTT | CASSGHGTEAFF
TRBJ1-6 | TRBV14 | TRBD1 | - | TGTGCCAACAGCGCAAATGCAGGGGGTAGTTCACCCCTCCACTTT | CANSANAGGSSPLHF
TRBJ2-1 | TRBV27 | TRBD2 | - | TGTGCCAGCAGGCAAACTAGCGGGAGGGAGGGTGAGCAGTTCTTC | CASRQTSGREGEQFF
TRBJ1-2 | TRBV7-2 | - | - | TGTGCCAGCAGCTCCTGGACTGGTTTCTCTCCTTTCGACTATGGCTACACCTTC | CASSSWTGFSPFDYGYTF
TRBJ2-7 | TRBV7-2 | - | - | TGTGCCAGCAGCCTTGTCATGGACAGCGCAGCCTACGAGCAGTACTTC | CASSLVMDSAAYEQYF
TRBJ1-1 | TRBV28 | - | few | TGTGCCAGCAGTTTGGGACACTCAAACACTGAAGCTTTCTTT | CASSLGHSNTEAFF
TRBJ1-4 | TRBV6-6 | - | - | TGTGCCAGCAGTCGCGGAGTAGATGGAAAACTGTTTTTT | CASSRGVDGKLFF
TRBJ2-7 | TRBV7-3 | TRBD2 | - | TGTGCCAGCAGCTTAAGCCCCTCCAAGCGGGAGAACTACGAGCAGTACTTC | CASSLSPSKRENYEQYF
TRBJ2-1 | TRBV11-2 | TRBD1 | - | TGTGCCAGCAGCCAGGACAGGGCTTCTGGGAATGAGCAGTTCTTC | CASSQDRASGNEQFF
TRBJ2-1 | TRBV10-2 | TRBD2 | - | TGCGCCAGCGGTTCACGGGAGGGCCATAAGTACAATGAGCAGTTCTTC | CASGSREGHKYNEQFF